The rows below give T cell receptor beta chains drawn from one sample of a study of shared clonotypes between healthy human individuals. Profiling relied on immunoSEQ multiplex PCR, and the TCRdb table lists in-frame clones only, not all of them. In the table there are about 2.3 million clones, roughly 92% of which are singletons. The specimen was naive CD4+ T cells from PBMCs. The receptors derive from a man younger than 35 in good health. Some clones in this sample may be carry-over from other donors' samples. The CDR3 runs from the conserved cysteine through the conserved F or W.

j_call: TRBJ2-3
v_call: TRBV30
cdr3_aa: CAWSIRKTGPYTDTQYF

j_call: TRBJ1-2
v_call: TRBV19
cdr3_aa: CASRPQGAEGGYTF

j_call: TRBJ1-4
v_call: TRBV6-4
cdr3_aa: CASSARRQGRSEKLFF

j_call: TRBJ2-7
v_call: TRBV2
cdr3_aa: CASSVDLAYEQYF

j_call: TRBJ2-3
v_call: TRBV7-2
cdr3_aa: CASSIFGTSGVDTQYF

j_call: TRBJ1-2
v_call: TRBV6-6
cdr3_aa: CASSNFPGYTF

j_call: TRBJ2-1
v_call: TRBV5-1
cdr3_aa: CASSYLLEKQFF

j_call: TRBJ2-2
v_call: TRBV7-3
cdr3_aa: CASSPSGTRNTGELFF

j_call: TRBJ1-4
v_call: TRBV9
cdr3_aa: CASSEGQGREKLFF

j_call: TRBJ1-2
v_call: TRBV4-2
cdr3_aa: CASSQDLQLYGYTF

j_call: TRBJ2-7
v_call: TRBV4-1
cdr3_aa: CASSQAAAGGYEQYF

j_call: TRBJ1-5
v_call: TRBV19
cdr3_aa: CASRWHSNQPQHF

j_call: TRBJ2-7
v_call: TRBV28
cdr3_aa: CASSLQSAYEQYF

j_call: TRBJ2-7
v_call: TRBV7-2
cdr3_aa: CASSAEGLAAYEQYF

j_call: TRBJ2-1
v_call: TRBV6-5
cdr3_aa: CASRTRLKGGNEQFF